The sequence of this TCR beta chain was determined in a study of blood T cell repertoires in COVID-19 (dated by TCRdb to 2020 to 2021). Study-wide context: Samples covering the acute and convalescent phases of COVID-19 were provided by collaborators in the United States, Italy and Spain. The prospective study material was composed of cDNA or gDNA derived from T cells, B-cell-depleted T cells, or PBMCs. Subjects who had been exposed to COVID-19, were actively infected with it, or had recovered from it provided the deeply sampled blood TCRbeta repertoires that made up the dataset. A freely available public database, intended as a resource for researchers studying the immune response to SARS-CoV-2, is where the repertoires were released. Samples were obtained from the ongoing ImmuneRACE study (first 160 participants) and from about 1,300 subjects provided by 6 global collaborators. The sample metadata nearly always contained a de-identified subject ID, COVID-19 status, age in years and sex. Where available, HLA class I and class II types were obtained from metadata supplied by the sample provider rather than from assay-based typing. Results the study describes overall, beyond this receptor: Clinical and demographic metadata were provided uncurated, with the amount varying by source and participant.

TCRbeta CDR3 regions were amplified from genomic DNA using the immunoSEQ Assay, a bias-controlled multiplex PCR. From the authors' description of their analysis: The number of nucleated cells in each sample was estimated from the amplification of reference gene primers within the assay. To quantify the absolute abundance of each unique TCRbeta CDR3 rearrangement, sequence reads were collapsed and filtered. For each sample, productive Simpson clonality was calculated as the square root of Simpson's diversity index over productive rearrangements. Imported from immuneACCESS, the table was reduced by TCRdb to in-frame sequences with V and J called. These copies leave out some clones; in studies compared against another copy, an unresolved V gene accounts for under half, and the cause of the remainder is not known. V, J and clone size are those of that table, while D and trimming were read from the DNA. The table for this sample lists 150,000 to 200,000 clones; over 75% of them were counted only once. The ten largest clones add up to about 6.6% of the sample.

On this clone itself: Its binding antigen is unknown. The input lacks base qualities; no much larger clone sits a single base away.

Counted from cysteine to phenylalanine, this CDR3 has 14 amino acids. Only the CDR3 portion is preserved as DNA: 42 bases, with reading frame beginning at the first base. Based on the germline V gene, the CDR1 and CDR2 sequences are SGHTA and FQGTGA. V is trimmed back by 4 bases and J by 1 base, and the junction contains 2 bases that no gene match accounts for. Enrolling through a virtual design, the prospective study's participants ranged in age from roughly 18 to 95 years and lived across 24 United States geographic areas. In the prospective study, cohorts were assigned on the basis of participant-reported clinical history obtained from a screening survey and a study questionnaire. Recovered participants in ImmuneRACE Cohort 3 were defined by two consecutive negative NP/OP PCR tests, clearance by a healthcare professional, or resolution of symptoms. Mobile phlebotomists in the prospective study collected whole blood, serum and a nasopharyngeal or oropharyngeal swab from every participant. Additional blood draws and questionnaires over an approximately 2-month period could optionally be provided by prospective study participants. Blood samples from the prospective study were shipped frozen or at room temperature prior to DNA extraction.

The V gene is TRBV7-3 and the J gene is TRBJ1-1; 8 bases in the middle match TRBD1. Source material: PBMCs or T cells enriched from blood (not recorded which). This receptor was obtained from a woman in her forties or fifties who had recovered from COVID-19. The CDR3 here reads CASSSGGTNTEAFF. The bases are TGTGCCAGCAGCTCAGGGGGCACGAACACTGAAGCTTTCTTT.